What follows are 24 T cell receptor gamma chains derived from one specimen sequenced in a study of gamma delta lymphoproliferative disorders and STAT genes. TCRdb re-called the multiplex PCR reads via CATT. This sample yields around 2,500 gamma-chain clones, of which roughly 19% are seen a single time; 45% to 65% belongs to the top ten. Genomic DNA from isolated PBMCs served as the sequencing template. Sequencing used blood. Source of these receptors: a human donor with gamma-delta T-cell large granular lymphocyte leukemia.

This clone came up a few times. The V gene is TRGV2, the J gene TRGJ1 or TRGJ2. The J gene is not listed in TCRdb, so it was assigned here from a DNA match to germline. V lost 0 bases and J lost 1; bases outside the gene matches: 9. The CDR3 length is 16 residues. Germline V gene sequence: CDR1 EGSNGY, CDR2 YDSYNSKV. Here the CDR3 DNA reads TGTGCCACCTGGGACGGGTCCCCTTGTAATTATTATAAGAAACTCTTT. Its translation: CATWDGSPCNYYKKLF.

By frequency in the sample, this clone is medium-sized (0.01 to 0.1%). The rearrangement joins TRGV4 to TRGJP1. The J gene, left out of TCRdb, was set here by checking the DNA against germline. The length of the CDR3 is 13 residues. The V gene's germline CDR1 is EGSTGY and CDR2 YDSYTSSV. V lost 2 bases and J lost 8; bases outside the gene matches: 5. CDR3 DNA: TGTGCCACCTGGGATGTGCAAGGTTGGTTCAAGATATTT. Protein product: CATWDVQGWFKIF.

This clone is medium-sized in the sample. The gene calls are TRGV4 and TRGJP2. Here the J gene was assigned by germline matching of the DNA, as TCRdb has none. In germline, CDR1 is EGSTGY, CDR2 YDSYTSSV. V shed 2 bases, J shed 2 bases, and the junction held 11 bases outside the gene matches. This CDR3 contains 17 residues. CDR3 region: CATWDETPLSSDWIKTF. The CDR3 nucleotides are TGTGCCACCTGGGATGAGACCCCTCTCAGTAGTGATTGGATCAAGACGTTT.

This clone was seen a handful of times. The chain carries TRGV2 and TRGJP1. The J gene comes from matching the DNA to germline here; TCRdb lacks it. Germline CDR1 is EGSNGY and CDR2 is YDSYNSKV. The CDR3 totals 16 residues. With 0 bases clipped from V and 0 bases from J, the junction kept 4 bases outside the gene matches. For the CDR3, the DNA is TGTGCCACCTGGGACGGGGGTCATACCACTGGTTGGTTCAAGATATTT. This gives the protein CATWDGGHTTGWFKIF.

This rearrangement joins TRGV3 to TRGJ1 or TRGJ2. Matching the DNA to germline supplied the J gene, which TCRdb does not give. The CDR3 loop spans 15 amino acids. V gave up 0 bases and J gave up 3 bases; unmatched junction bases: 8. The V gene's germline CDR1 is VTNTFY and CDR2 YDVSTARD (reference sequence). The CDR3 loop reads CATWDRPGSYYKKLF. CDR3 DNA: TGTGCCACCTGGGACAGGCCGGGGAGTTATTATAAGAAACTCTTT.

The chain combines TRGV8 with TRGJ1 or TRGJ2. In the absence of a J gene in TCRdb, the DNA was matched to germline to assign it here. Germline lookup yields CDR1 VENAVY and CDR2 YDSYNSRV. The CDR3 sequence is 14 residues long. V gave up 4 bases and J gave up 9 bases; unmatched junction bases: 15. The chain's CDR3 is CATWDLPESGKKLF. DNA of the CDR3: TGTGCCACCTGGGACCTTCCCGAGAGTGGTAAGAAACTCTTT.

This clone has just a few counts. The V call is TRGV4, the J call TRGJP2. The J gene is absent in TCRdb and was assigned here via DNA matching to germline. This CDR3 contains 19 residues. Germline CDR1 and CDR2: EGSTGY and YDSYTSSV. Trimming cost V 5 bases and J 2 bases; bases outside gene matches: 20. This CDR3 is CATWARLMVHRSSDWIKTF. The CDR3 nucleotides read TGTGCCACCTGGGCCCGCCTGATGGTACACCGCAGTAGTGATTGGATCAAGACGTTT.

For this clone: The sample carries other DNA sequences with the same CDR3. The CDR3 loop reads CATWDGQGKKLF. In DNA form, the CDR3 reads TGTGCCACCTGGGACGGGCAAGGGAAGAAACTCTTT. The chain uses TRGV2 and TRGJ1 or TRGJ2. TCRdb offers no J gene call, so here the DNA was matched to germline to obtain one. Germline values: CDR1 EGSNGY, CDR2 YDSYNSKV. The CDR3 totals 12 residues. V shed 0 bases and J 10 bases; nucleotides not matched to a gene: 6.

This clone was observed a handful of times. The chain is built from TRGV10 and TRGJ1 or TRGJ2. TCRdb supplies no J gene; here it was assigned by aligning the nucleotide sequence to germline. TRGV10 counts as an open reading frame of uncertain function. CDR3 length equals 15 residues. Trimming at V came to 8 bases and at J to 5 bases, leaving 16 bases not matched to a gene. As DNA, the CDR3 is TGTGCTGCGTGGGATTATACGCCCCCCCATTATAAGAAACTCTTT. It translates to CAAWDYTPPHYKKLF.

This clone appeared a few times. The chain is built from TRGV2 and TRGJ1 or TRGJ2. Because TCRdb records no J gene, it was assigned here through a match of the DNA to germline. Germline CDR1 EGSNGY, CDR2 YDSYNSKV. The V and J ends lost 3 bases and 11 bases, in that order; junction bases with no gene match: 4. CDR3 length equals 10 residues. In DNA, the CDR3 is TGTGCCACCTGGGACCGGCAGAAACTCTTT. It codes for CATWDRQKLF.

The chain links TRGV3 to TRGJ1 or TRGJ2. The J gene, missing from TCRdb, was assigned here through DNA to germline matching. The CDR3 is 9 amino acids. CDR1 and CDR2 from the germline V gene are VTNTFY and YDVSTARD (reference sequence). V trimming: 3 bases; J trimming: 12 bases; junction bases outside the gene matches: 2. CDR3 sequence: CATWDAKLF. The CDR3 DNA reads TGTGCCACCTGGGACGCGAAACTCTTT.

In the case of this clone: A read error may account for a junction end that differs from germline. This sequence joins TRGV2 and TRGJ1 or TRGJ2. The J gene was not available in TCRdb and was assigned here by matching the DNA to germline segments. The CDR3 is made up of 17 amino acids. Germline lookup yields CDR1 EGSNGY and CDR2 YDSYNSKV. The CDR3 sequence: CAIWDGRRRANYYKKLF. The CDR3 coding sequence is TGTGCCATCTGGGACGGGCGGCGACGGGCGAATTATTATAAGAAACTCTTT.

The sample holds a few counts of this clone. The chain links TRGV8 to TRGJ1 or TRGJ2. TCRdb is silent on the J gene; assignment here came from matching the DNA to germline. With 6 bases clipped from V and 3 bases from J, the junction kept 5 bases outside the gene matches. Germline assignment: CDR1 VENAVY and CDR2 YDSYNSRV. The CDR3 totals 12 residues. CDR3: CATWWFYYKKLF. The CDR3 DNA sequence: TGTGCCACCTGGTGGTTTTATTATAAGAAACTCTTT.

In regard to this clone: Other DNA sequences in this specimen translate into the identical CDR3. J is TRGJ1 or TRGJ2 and V is TRGV4. Assignment of the J gene here rests on matching the DNA to germline, because TCRdb gives none. The CDR3 length is 13 residues. Germline V CDR1 and CDR2: EGSTGY, YDSYTSSV. V dropped 4 bases and J dropped 3; count of bases not matched to a gene: 6. In DNA form, the CDR3 reads TGTGCCACCTGGGACGGTCCTTATTATAAGAAACTCTTT. Translated: CATWDGPYYKKLF.

This clone was counted between two and nine times. V is TRGV8 and J is TRGJ1 or TRGJ2. Here the J gene came from matching the DNA to germline, since TCRdb omits it. With 5 bases clipped from V and 10 bases from J, the junction kept 5 bases outside the gene matches. CDR1 is VENAVY, CDR2 YDSYNSRV, per germline. The CDR3 loop spans 10 amino acids. In nucleotides, the CDR3 is TGTGCCACCTGGGGGTCAAAGAAACTCTTT. Protein product: CATWGSKKLF.

The chain recombines TRGV8 with TRGJ1 or TRGJ2. In the absence of a J gene in TCRdb, the DNA was matched to germline to assign it here. V gave up 3 bases and J gave up 6 bases; unmatched junction bases: 5. Germline CDR1 VENAVY, CDR2 YDSYNSRV. This CDR3 region has 12 residues. CDR3 nucleotides: TGTGCCACCTGGGATCAGCGTTATAAGAAACTCTTT. Its protein is CATWDQRYKKLF.

By share of the sample, this clone is medium-sized (0.01 to 0.1%). V gene TRGV10 combines with J gene TRGJ1 or TRGJ2. Germline matching of the DNA provided the J gene here, since TCRdb leaves it blank. TRGV10 qualifies as an ORF whose function is uncertain. The CDR3 runs 11 residues. V dropped 8 bases and J dropped 5; count of bases not matched to a gene: 4. CDR3 region: CAAWDDYKKLF. The DNA for the CDR3 is TGTGCTGCGTGGGATGATTATAAGAAACTCTTT.

Turning to this clone: It may be a read error: a sequence one base away is much more abundant. V gene TRGV11 combines with J gene TRGJP1. The J gene was missing in TCRdb and was found by matching the end of the DNA to germline. TRGV11 is given ORF status, its function remaining uncertain. CDR3 length: 18 residues. V lost 7 bases, J lost 7 bases, and 21 bases stayed unmatched. This CDR3 reads CACWMCDPIYGNGWFKIF. Here the CDR3 DNA reads TGTGCCTGCTGGATGTGTGATCCAATTTATGGAAATGGTTGGTTCAAGATATTT.

This clone has just a few counts. The rearrangement links TRGV10 to TRGJ1 or TRGJ2. TCRdb offers no J gene call, so here the DNA was matched to germline to obtain one. TRGV10 is noted as an ORF with a role that remains uncertain. V shed 8 bases, J shed 7 bases, and the junction held 9 bases outside the gene matches. The CDR3 is made up of 12 amino acids. The CDR3 sequence is CAAWDWGYKKLF. The CDR3 DNA follows: TGTGCTGCGTGGGATTGGGGATATAAGAAACTCTTT.

A few counts support this clone. This sample includes further DNA sequences coding for the same CDR3. This chain connects TRGV4 to TRGJ1 or TRGJ2. The J gene, not given by TCRdb, was assigned here from a germline match of the nucleotide sequence. This CDR3 contains 12 residues. After removal of 4 bases from V and 7 bases from J, the junction contained 7 bases not matched to a gene. Germline CDR1 and CDR2: EGSTGY and YDSYTSSV. CDR3 protein: CATWDGPYKKLF. CDR3 sequence (DNA): TGTGCCACCTGGGACGGGCCCTATAAGAAACTCTTT.

This clone was recorded a few times. This rearrangement joins TRGV10 to TRGJ1 or TRGJ2. TCRdb leaves out the J gene; it was filled in here by matching the DNA to germline. TRGV10 is an open reading frame whose function is uncertain. V was clipped by 8 bases and J by 6 bases; unmatched bases: 5. CDR3 length: 11 amino acids. The CDR3 bases are TGTGCTGCGTGGGATTCTTATAAGAAACTCTTT. Amino acids: CAAWDSYKKLF.

The CDR3 loop reads CATWDGPIIYYKKLF. The DNA of the CDR3 is TGTGCCACCTGGGATGGGCCGATTATTTATTATAAGAAACTCTTT. The V call is TRGV4, the J call TRGJ1 or TRGJ2. The J gene is not listed in TCRdb, so it was assigned here from a DNA match to germline. CDR1 and CDR2 (germline): EGSTGY, YDSYTSSV. V lost 0 bases to trimming and J lost 3 bases; unmatched junction nucleotides: 8. This CDR3 is 15 amino acids long.

The chain links TRGV4 to TRGJ1 or TRGJ2. As TCRdb names no J gene, one was assigned here on the basis of a DNA match to germline. The junction had 8 bases not matched to a gene; V was cut back by 4 bases and J by 8 bases. Germline values: CDR1 EGSTGY, CDR2 YDSYTSSV. The CDR3 sequence is 12 residues long. The CDR3, as DNA: TGTGCCACCTGGGACGGGAAGGATAAGAAACTCTTT. Translating gives CATWDGKDKKLF.

This chain uses TRGV11 with TRGJ1 or TRGJ2. The J gene, left out of TCRdb, was set here by checking the DNA against germline. TRGV11 is placed among ORFs of uncertain function. The V segment lost 5 bases and the J segment 0 bases; nucleotides outside the gene matches: 16. This CDR3 spans 18 amino acids. The CDR3 reads CACWITVYPKLNYYKKLF. The CDR3, as DNA: TGTGCCTGCTGGATTACGGTATACCCAAAACTGAATTATTATAAGAAACTCTTT.